This T cell receptor (beta chain) was recorded in a study of cytomegalovirus exposure and HLA in healthy donors. Generated by immunoSEQ multiplex PCR, the TCRdb table keeps only in-frame clones and is missing some. The sample shows about 280,000 clones, approximately 90% of them seen only once. Sequenced material: PBMCs. The sequence came from a woman aged 18-29 years in good health and CMV-seronegative.

For the CDR3, the DNA is TGTGCCAGCAGCCGGACCGGAGGGCATCGAACCCAGTACTTC. This translates into CASSRTGGHRTQYF. The rearrangement joins TRBV28 to TRBJ2-5, with D perhaps matching TRBD2 (6 bases). There are 14 residues in the CDR3. In germline, CDR1 is MDHEN, CDR2 SYDVKM. Between the trimmed V and J ends, which lost 6 bases and 8 bases, there was a span of 19 bases.